One sample yielded the 8 T cell receptor beta chains listed below, sequenced in a study of cytomegalovirus exposure and HLA in healthy donors. Primers: 60 Vbeta forward and 13 Jbeta reverse. Data came from immunoSEQ multiplex PCR; TCRdb stores just in-frame clones and leaves some out. The sample lists approximately 120,000 clones; 70% to 90% were seen once. The source material was PBMCs. The receptor set was obtained from a man in his late teens or twenties in good health and CMV-seropositive.

This clone was observed once. This chain joins TRBV4-2 and TRBJ1-4; 9 nucleotides align to TRBD1. V lost 3 bases to trimming and J lost 7 bases; unmatched junction nucleotides: 6. This CDR3 has 15 amino acids. Germline CDR1 LGHNA, CDR2 YNFKEQ. The CDR3 protein is CASSHPGQGGEKLFF. For the CDR3, the DNA is TGTGCCAGCAGCCACCCGGGACAGGGCGGTGAAAAACTGTTTTTT.

Only one count was recorded for this clone. The rearrangement uses TRBV6-1 and TRBJ1-1; D not resolved. Germline V gene data show CDR1 as MNHNS and CDR2 as SASEGT. The CDR3 is 12 amino acids. The V gene lost 7 bases and the J gene lost 0 bases, with 6 bases spanning the gap. The DNA of the CDR3 is TGTGCCAGCATCTACGTGAACACTGAAGCTTTCTTT. This sequence encodes CASIYVNTEAFF.

The chain is built from TRBV5-4 and TRBJ1-3, with no clear D. This CDR3 comprises 14 residues. V shed 5 bases and J shed 0 bases, with 9 bases lying between them. Germline assignment: CDR1 SGHNT and CDR2 YYREEE (reference sequence). The CDR3: CASRAEDSGNTIYF. CDR3 nucleotides: TGTGCCAGCAGAGCCGAGGACTCTGGAAACACCATATATTTT.

V and J are TRBV28 and TRBJ2-7, with 8 bases identical to TRBD2. J gave up 3 bases and V 3 bases, and 7 bases lay outside the gene matches. From germline, CDR1 is MDHEN and CDR2 SYDVKM. The CDR3 runs 15 residues. CDR3 DNA sequence: TGTGCCAGCAGTTTCGCCGGGGGGGGACTCTACGAGCAGTACTTC. Its protein is CASSFAGGGLYEQYF.

The chain uses TRBV10-3 and TRBJ2-1, with 14 positions matching TRBD2. The V and J ends lost 4 bases and 0 bases, in that order; junction bases with no gene match: 8. CDR3 length equals 19 residues. Looked up from germline, CDR1 is ENHRY and CDR2 is SYGVKD. Here the CDR3 reads CAISAGGLAGASSYNEQFF. The CDR3 DNA reads TGTGCCATCAGTGCCGGGGGACTAGCGGGGGCTAGCTCCTACAATGAGCAGTTCTTC.

J is TRBJ2-7 and V is TRBV11-1; TRBD2 agrees at 7 bases. Germline V lookup: CDR1 SGHAT, CDR2 FQDESV (reference sequence). The CDR3 is made up of 14 amino acids. The ends lost 3 bases at V and 4 bases at J; junction bases unmatched: 6. As DNA, the CDR3 is TGTGCCAGCAGCTTCGTCGGGGGACTATACGAGCAGTACTTC. Encoded protein: CASSFVGGLYEQYF.

This chain connects TRBV19 to TRBJ2-7; no clear D gene. The germline V gene encodes CDR1 LNHDA and CDR2 SQIVND (reference sequence). The CDR3 spans 14 residues. Between the trimmed V and J ends, which lost 5 bases and 0 bases, there was a span of 11 bases. The CDR3 DNA reads as TGTGCCAGTAGTCGAGACCCTAGCTCCTACGAGCAGTACTTC. Amino acid sequence: CASSRDPSSYEQYF.

This clone came up once. The rearrangement joins TRBV2 to TRBJ1-5; 11 bases are a match to TRBD1. CDR1 is SNHLY and CDR2 is FYNNEI in the germline V gene. The CDR3 contains 14 residues. Germline trimming cut 10 bases from V and 7 bases from J; bases unmatched to any gene: 9. In DNA form, the CDR3 reads TGTGCCACGAACGGACAGGGGGCGGGACAGCCCCAGCATTTT. It translates to CATNGQGAGQPQHF.